The present T cell receptor (beta chain) was sequenced within a study of blood T cell repertoires in COVID-19. Study details: Samples came from the United States, Italy and Spain, spanning acute and convalescent COVID-19. The cDNA or gDNA used as material had been derived from T cells, B-cell-depleted T cells, or PBMCs.

Original data processing: Amplifying reference gene primers gave estimates of nucleated cell counts. The repertoire was sequenced with immunoSEQ multiplex PCR; TCRdb's copy has only in-frame clones and lacks some. D and trimming come from the DNA, and the V and J calls and clone size come from that table. The table shows about 190,000 clones, with around nine tenths occurring only once. This CDR3 comprises 14 residues. The V end was cut by 4 bases, the J end by 9 bases, with 18 bases between. CDR1 is LGHDT, CDR2 YNNKEL, per germline (reference sequence). The rearrangement links TRBV3-1 (or the pseudogene TRBV3-2) to TRBJ2-5; TRBD2 is a possible D gene (5 bases). The sequence came from a woman aged 18-29 years who had recovered from COVID-19. The source material was peripheral blood. The CDR3 here is CASSPAPGMGSQYF. CDR3 nucleotides: TGTGCCAGCAGCCCAGCCCCGGGGATGGGGTCCCAGTACTTC.